These T cell receptor beta chains were read from a single sample in a study of early T cells in non-severe SARS-CoV-2 infection. MiXCR, run by TCRdb on the 5' RACE reads, gives a single entry per CDR3 protein. The repertoire holds 79,000 or so distinct CDR3 sequences, 10% to 15% seen once, with about 1% in the top ten. Input material: whole blood. All receptors derive from an adult who was a healthcare worker with PCR-confirmed SARS-CoV-2 infection or an uninfected control (not recorded which). Each CDR3 is given without its conserved first and last residue.

j_call	v_call	cdr3_aa
TRBJ1-1	TRBV6-2/TRBV6-3	ASTPLYGRQGRAEAF
TRBJ2-3	TRBV29-1	SVKGTDTQY
TRBJ2-6	TRBV10-2	ASSEWGGSGANVLT
TRBJ1-4	TRBV5-1	ASSSDGGLSEKLF
TRBJ2-4	TRBV2	ASRHTEAKNIQY
TRBJ1-1	TRBV18	ASSPVGMNTEAF
TRBJ2-1	TRBV7-6	ASSTVSSYNEQF
TRBJ2-4	TRBV28	ASSLGGRDIQY
TRBJ1-1	TRBV29-1	SVASGEAF
TRBJ2-3	TRBV5-4	ASSLRVSHTDTQY